The 21 T cell receptor beta chains below were found in one sample sequenced in a study of blood T cell repertoires in COVID-19. TCRdb's table, derived via immunoSEQ multiplex PCR, lists solely in-frame clones and lacks some. Of 60,000 to 85,000 clones listed, 75% to 85% are singletons. Material: peripheral blood. All receptors derive from a man older than 75 with acute or convalescent COVID-19.

In its sample, this clone was seen a few times. The chain uses TRBV5-6 and TRBJ1-6, with D possibly being TRBD1 (6 bases). V gave up 4 bases and J gave up 4 bases, with 21 bases separating them. The germline V gene encodes CDR1 SGHDT and CDR2 YYEEEE. The CDR3 has 18 residues. The CDR3 region has the DNA TGTGCCAGCAGCAATTCCGGGACACCCCCTGGGTATAATTCACCCCTCCACTTT. Translating gives CASSNSGTPPGYNSPLHF. Combining the CDR3 with reference TRBV5-6 and TRBJ1-6 gives the whole variable domain DAGVTQSPTHLIKTRGQQVTLRCSPKSGHDTVSWYQQALGQGPQFIFQYYEEEERQRGNFPDRFSGHQFPNYSSELNVNALLLGDSALYLCASSNSGTPPGYNSPLHFGNGTRLTVT.

V gene TRBV1 combines with J gene TRBJ2-1; the D call in the table, TRBD2, was not verified against the DNA. TRBV1 is described as a pseudogene. This CDR3 is built from 18 residues. The CDR3 loop is CTSSQDTSGRTHLDEQFF. Here the CDR3 DNA reads TGCACCAGCAGCCAAGATACTAGCGGGAGGACCCATTTGGATGAGCAGTTCTTC.

The V call is TRBV10-3, the J call TRBJ1-1; possibly TRBD1 for D (6 bases). Germline values: CDR1 ENHRY, CDR2 SYGVKD. V shed 8 bases and J shed 0 bases, with 13 bases lying between them. The CDR3 extends over 14 amino acids. CDR3 sequence reads: CAIQSRQVNTEAFF. The CDR3 DNA is TGTGCCATCCAATCTAGACAGGTGAACACTGAAGCTTTCTTT.

The chain has TRBV7-2 and TRBJ2-7; D unresolved. CDR1 is SGHTA and CDR2 is FQGNSA in the germline V gene. V gave up 6 bases and J gave up 2 bases, with 14 bases separating them. The CDR3 covers 14 residues. The CDR3 is CASRLGQAPYEQYF. CDR3 sequence (DNA): TGTGCCAGCAGGTTGGGTCAGGCGCCCTACGAGCAGTACTTC.

J is TRBJ1-5 and V is TRBV28; tentative D call: TRBD1 (5 bases). The CDR3 sequence is 15 residues long. Germline V CDR1 and CDR2: MDHEN, SYDVKM. V lost 8 bases to trimming and J lost 1 base, with 15 bases between them. DNA of the CDR3: TGTGCCAGCGAGCGATCGGGGGGAAGCAATCAGCCCCAGCATTTT. This sequence encodes CASERSGGSNQPQHF.

V gene TRBV6-2 or TRBV6-3 combines with J gene TRBJ2-1, with 9 bases fitting TRBD2. The CDR3 loop spans 14 amino acids. The V segment lost 2 bases and the J segment 7 bases; nucleotides outside the gene matches: 3. CDR1 is MNHEY, CDR2 SVGEGT, per germline. For the CDR3, the DNA is TGTGCCAGCAGTTACCCTAGCGGGAAAAATGAGCAGTTCTTC. It encodes CASSYPSGKNEQFF.

The rearrangement joins TRBV23-1 to TRBJ1-1; maybe TRBD1 (5 bases). TRBV23-1 is reported as an ORF; its role is uncertain. V lost 5 bases, J lost 5 bases, and 21 bases lay in between. This CDR3 spans 16 amino acids. CDR3 DNA: TGCGCCAGCAGTTACGAGGTATTTAGGGGATGGACTGAAGCTTTCTTT. This sequence encodes CASSYEVFRGWTEAFF.

J is TRBJ2-5 and V is TRBV15; D remains ambiguous. Trimming stripped 2 bases from V and 5 bases from J, with 9 bases between. The CDR3 totals 13 residues. Germline V gene data show CDR1 as LNHNV and CDR2 as YYDKDF (reference sequence). Here the CDR3 DNA reads TGTGCCACCAGCAGAACCAGGATGGAGACCCAGTACTTC. This translates into CATSRTRMETQYF.

This rearrangement joins TRBV10-3 to TRBJ1-5, with D possibly TRBD1 on 5 matching bases. The V and J ends lost 5 bases and 3 bases respectively, with 11 bases between them. The germline CDR1 and CDR2 sequences are ENHRY and SYGVKD. This CDR3 is 14 amino acids long. This chain's CDR3 is CAISTDSYNQPQHF. The CDR3 nucleotides are TGTGCCATCAGTACCGACAGTTACAATCAGCCCCAGCATTTT.

In this sample, this clone turned up a few times. The V call is TRBV24-1, the J call TRBJ2-1; no clear D gene. Between the trimmed V and J ends, which lost 3 bases and 6 bases, there was a span of 5 bases. The CDR3 is made up of 12 amino acids. The germline CDR1 and CDR2 sequences are KGHDR and SFDVKD. Written as DNA, the CDR3 is TGTGCCACCAGTGATCAATTCAATGAGCAGTTCTTC. Residues: CATSDQFNEQFF.

A note on this clone: A junction end diverges from the germline sequence, so it may reflect a read error. The V and J genes are TRBV3-1 (or the pseudogene TRBV3-2) and TRBJ2-1; D gene ambiguous. Per germline, CDR1 LGHDT and CDR2 YNNKEL (reference sequence). The CDR3 runs 12 residues. CDR3 nucleotides: TGTGCCAGCAGCGTCTACTACCATGAGCAGTTCTTC. It translates to CASSVYYHEQFF.

The rearrangement links TRBV4-2 to TRBJ2-5; 12 nucleotides line up with TRBD2. V lost 0 bases and J lost 3; bases outside the gene matches: 5. Germline V gives CDR1 LGHNA, CDR2 YNFKEQ. This CDR3 is built from 17 residues. The CDR3 DNA follows: TGTGCCAGCAGCCAAGATGGCCTAGCGGGGGGGAAAGAGACCCAGTACTTC. It specifies CASSQDGLAGGKETQYF.

CDR3 DNA sequence: TGTGCCAGCAGTTCTTATATGGGGACAGGGCCCGCCGTCCATGAAAAACTGTTTTTT. Its translation is CASSSYMGTGPAVHEKLFF. The chain carries TRBV28 and TRBJ1-4; 9 bases agree with TRBD1. J gave up 6 bases and V 4 bases, and 18 bases lay outside the gene matches. The CDR3 sequence is 19 residues long. Germline values: CDR1 MDHEN, CDR2 SYDVKM.

This chain joins TRBV19 and TRBJ1-5; perhaps TRBD1 as D (6 bases). The V end was cut by 6 bases, the J end by 2 bases, with 14 bases between. The germline CDR1 and CDR2 sequences are LNHDA and SQIVND (reference sequence). The CDR3 is made up of 15 amino acids. The CDR3 here is CASSTTGVRNQPQHF. In DNA form, the CDR3 reads TGTGCCAGTAGCACGACAGGAGTTCGCAATCAGCCCCAGCATTTT. The full variable domain, completed using reference TRBV19 and TRBJ1-5, is DGGITQSPKYLFRKEGQNVTLSCEQNLNHDAMYWYRQDPGQGLRLIYYSQIVNDFQKGDIAEGYSVSREKKESFPLTVTSAQKNPTAFYLCASSTTGVRNQPQHFGDGTRLSIL.

The chain is built from TRBV24-1 and TRBJ1-2; 8 bases match TRBD1. CDR1 and CDR2 (germline): KGHDR, SFDVKD. V shed 2 bases, J shed 5 bases, and the junction held 6 bases outside the gene matches. This CDR3 is built from 15 residues. The CDR3 sequence: CATSDWTGSRYGYTF. For the CDR3, the DNA is TGTGCCACCAGTGATTGGACAGGGTCGAGGTATGGCTACACCTTC.

The V and J genes are TRBV28 and TRBJ2-2; 9 bases line up with TRBD1. With V trimmed by 8 bases and J by 1 base, 2 bases remained unmatched. There are 14 residues in the CDR3. Germline values: CDR1 MDHEN, CDR2 SYDVKM. The CDR3 sequence: CASGQGMNTGELFF. CDR3 DNA sequence: TGTGCCAGCGGACAGGGGATGAACACCGGGGAGCTGTTTTTT.

The CDR3 sequence is CASSSSPWDIYGYTF. CDR3 in DNA: TGTGCCAGCAGTTCCTCCCCTTGGGACATCTATGGCTACACCTTC. The V and J genes are TRBV27 and TRBJ1-2; tentative D call: TRBD1 (6 bases). The V end was cut by 4 bases, the J end by 4 bases, with 16 bases between. Germline CDR1 reads MNHEY; CDR2 reads SMNVEV (reference sequence). The CDR3 consists of 15 residues.

The chain couples TRBV7-9 to TRBJ1-6, with D unclear. CDR1 is SEHNR, CDR2 FQNEAQ, per germline (reference sequence). CDR3 size: 12 residues. Trimming left V 4 bases short and J 7 bases short, with 5 bases between. CDR3 sequence (DNA): TGTGCCAGCAGCTCCGTCAATTCACCCCTCCACTTT. This sequence encodes CASSSVNSPLHF.

The V call is TRBV5-4, the J call TRBJ2-2; D may be TRBD1 (5 bases). Looked up from germline, CDR1 is SGHNT and CDR2 is YYREEE (reference sequence). V lost 3 bases to trimming and J lost 4 bases, with 7 bases between them. The CDR3 has 13 amino acids. The CDR3, as DNA: TGTGCCAGCAGCTCGCAGGGCACCGGGGAGCTGTTTTTT. Translating it yields CASSSQGTGELFF.

The DNA for the CDR3 is TGTGCCAGCAGCTTAGGGACAGGGGGCGGAAGAGGCTTGGATACGCAGTATTTT. Its translation: CASSLGTGGGRGLDTQYF. The chain recombines TRBV7-2 with TRBJ2-3, with 11 bases lining up with TRBD1. CDR3 length equals 18 residues. Germline V gene data show CDR1 as SGHTA and CDR2 as FQGNSA. The J segment lost 6 bases and the V segment lost 1 base, leaving 12 bases of the junction unmatched.

This clone was found once. The CDR3 region is CASSPVSSYEQYF. Here the CDR3 DNA reads TGCGCCAGCAGCCCCGTGAGCTCCTACGAGCAGTACTTC. The rearrangement uses TRBV5-1 and TRBJ2-7; D unclear. CDR1 is SGHRS and CDR2 is YFSETQ in the germline V gene. V was clipped by 4 bases and J by 0 bases, with 8 bases between them. There are 13 residues in the CDR3.